A single sample gave rise to the 26 T cell receptor beta chains below, sequenced in a study of shared T cell receptors in the human thymus. Method: immunoSEQ multiplex PCR; TCRdb's copy keeps in-frame clones and lacks some. The data contain about 380,000 clones, roughly 94% of them singletons. Sequences were obtained from thymocytes. The receptors come from a human donor.

The rearrangement uses TRBV6-1 and TRBJ1-2, with 11 bases aligning to TRBD1. The CDR3 has 18 amino acids. The trim removed 1 base at V and 1 base at J, leaving 8 bases unmatched. CDR1 is MNHNS, CDR2 SASEGT, per germline. CDR3 protein: CASSEGSGQGARNYGYTF. CDR3 DNA: TGTGCCAGCAGTGAAGGGTCAGGACAGGGGGCCCGTAACTATGGCTACACCTTC.

V is TRBV5-1 and J is TRBJ2-1, with 11 bases lining up with TRBD2. CDR3 length equals 19 residues. J was trimmed by 5 bases and V by 0 bases; bases with no gene match: 13. The V gene's germline CDR1 is SGHRS and CDR2 YFSETQ. The CDR3 nucleotides are TGCGCCAGCAGCTTGGCCGGGACTCCGACTAGCGGGAAGAACAATGAGCAGTTCTTC. Translated, it gives CASSLAGTPTSGKNNEQFF.

The chain links TRBV25-1 to TRBJ2-7; D is undetermined. With 5 bases removed from V and 3 bases from J, the gap between germline ends came to 11 bases. The CDR3 sequence is 13 residues long. Per germline, CDR1 MGHDK and CDR2 SYGVNS. Written as DNA, the CDR3 is TGTGCCAGCAGTCAAGGGCCCTACTACGAGCAGTACTTC. Protein sequence: CASSQGPYYEQYF.

The chain couples TRBV28 to TRBJ1-2; a weak D match, TRBD1 (5 bases). Trimming pared 6 bases from V and 3 bases from J, leaving 17 bases between. Germline CDR1 reads MDHEN; CDR2 reads SYDVKM. The CDR3 contains 15 residues. CDR3 region: CASSYDFKGDYGYTF. The CDR3 bases are TGTGCCAGCAGCTATGACTTTAAAGGGGACTATGGCTACACCTTC.

V is TRBV11-1 and J is TRBJ2-3; 10 bases map to TRBD2. The germline V gene encodes CDR1 SGHAT and CDR2 FQDESV (reference sequence). This CDR3 is built from 17 residues. V gave up 1 base and J gave up 6 bases; unmatched junction bases: 10. CDR3 residues: CASSLGPLAGAFDTQYF. CDR3 bases: TGTGCCAGCAGCTTAGGTCCTCTAGCGGGAGCGTTCGATACGCAGTATTTT.

This clone appeared once. The rearrangement joins TRBV30 to TRBJ2-3, with TRBD2 as a possible D gene (5 bases). There are 14 residues in the CDR3. Germline V gene sequence: CDR1 GTSNPN, CDR2 SVGIG (reference sequence). The V and J ends lost 2 bases and 6 bases respectively, with 15 bases between them. The CDR3 DNA reads TGTGCCTGGAGTCTACCGTCCCCGGGGGATACGCAGTATTTT. Protein: CAWSLPSPGDTQYF.

The table lists this clone with a few counts. The chain is built from TRBV10-2 and TRBJ1-3, with D perhaps matching TRBD1 (6 bases). The CDR3 runs 13 residues. The germline V gene encodes CDR1 WSHSY and CDR2 SAAADI. Trimming left V 7 bases short and J 4 bases short, with 11 bases between. The CDR3 sequence is CASIQGAGNTIYF. CDR3 DNA sequence: TGCGCCAGCATACAGGGTGCCGGAAACACCATATATTTT.

The chain carries TRBV11-2 and TRBJ1-3, with TRBD1 as a possible D gene (6 bases). CDR1 and CDR2 from the germline V gene are SGHAT and FQNNGV. The V end was cut by 6 bases, the J end by 2 bases, with 14 bases between. This CDR3 is built from 15 residues. CDR3 nucleotides: TGTGCCAGCAGAGCGACAGGACGACCTGGAAACACCATATATTTT. Its protein is CASRATGRPGNTIYF.

V usage is TRBV28 and J usage is TRBJ2-6; TRBD2 agrees at 7 bases. The V segment lost 7 bases and the J segment 0 bases; nucleotides outside the gene matches: 18. CDR3 size: 20 residues. Germline-derived CDR1 and CDR2 are MDHEN and SYDVKM. Written as DNA, the CDR3 is TGTGCCAGCATTCCCCGGGACTACCAAAAAACCCCCTCTGGGGCCAACGTCCTGACTTTC. Protein product: CASIPRDYQKTPSGANVLTF.

The gene calls are TRBV14 and TRBJ2-3; TRBD2 aligns across 9 bases. The CDR3 sequence is 21 residues long. Germline CDR1 SGHDN, CDR2 FVKESK. The ends lost 4 bases at V and 1 base at J; junction bases unmatched: 21. This CDR3 reads CASSRAFPGSGRSPGTDTQYF. The CDR3 bases are TGTGCCAGCAGCCGCGCGTTCCCGGGTAGCGGGAGATCCCCGGGCACAGATACGCAGTATTTT.

The chain is built from TRBV5-4 and TRBJ1-2, with D possibly being TRBD1 (5 bases). Trimming shortened V by 4 bases and J by 2 bases, and 21 bases separated the two germline ends. Germline-derived CDR1 and CDR2 are SGHNT and YYREEE (reference sequence). The CDR3 contains 17 residues. The CDR3 DNA reads as TGTGCCAGCAGCCTGGGGGGTACGAACTATTACAACTATGGCTACACCTTC. This codes for CASSLGGTNYYNYGYTF.

The rearrangement uses TRBV4-1 and TRBJ2-7; the D call may be TRBD1 or TRBD2 (5 bases each). The CDR3 has 17 amino acids. Trimming took off 0 bases at V and 4 bases at J, with 19 bases between the two ends. Per the germline V gene, CDR1 is MGHRA and CDR2 is YSYEKL. CDR3 DNA sequence: TGCGCCAGCAGCCAAGAGAAACGGACAAAACGCGGGTACGAGCAGTACTTC. Protein sequence: CASSQEKRTKRGYEQYF.

The chain carries TRBV5-1 and TRBJ2-3, with 10 nucleotides matching TRBD2. V gave up 3 bases and J gave up 2 bases; unmatched junction bases: 9. Germline CDR1 reads SGHRS; CDR2 reads YFSETQ. The CDR3 consists of 17 residues. In nucleotides, the CDR3 is TGCGCCAGCAGCTGGCCCTCACTAGCGGGAATCACAGATACGCAGTATTTT. As protein: CASSWPSLAGITDTQYF.

This clone was counted a single time. The genes are TRBV10-3 and TRBJ1-4; unclear D gene. CDR3 length equals 13 residues. In germline, CDR1 is ENHRY, CDR2 SYGVKD. V dropped 0 bases and J dropped 8 bases, with 7 bases sitting between them. In DNA form, the CDR3 reads TGTGCCATCAGTGAGTCGCGGGAGGAAAAACTGTTTTTT. Protein: CAISESREEKLFF.

The genes are TRBV25-1 and TRBJ1-1; 7 bases line up with TRBD1. Germline lookup yields CDR1 MGHDK and CDR2 SYGVNS. The CDR3 spans 14 residues. J gave up 4 bases and V 6 bases, and 8 bases lay outside the gene matches. The CDR3 protein is CASRGPDRATEAFF. CDR3 coding DNA: TGTGCCAGCAGGGGCCCCGACAGGGCCACTGAAGCTTTCTTT. Complete variable domain (other parts from reference TRBV25-1 and TRBJ1-1): EADIYQTPRYLVIGTGKKITLECSQTMGHDKMYWYQQDPGMELHLIHYSYGVNSTEKGDLSSESTVSRIRTEHFPLTLESARPSHTSQYLCASRGPDRATEAFFGQGTRLTVV.

The chain employs TRBV7-8 and TRBJ2-1; the match to TRBD1 covers 8 bases. CDR1 and CDR2 from the germline V gene are SGHVS and FQNEAQ. The V segment lost 5 bases and the J segment 5 bases; nucleotides outside the gene matches: 11. This CDR3 has 16 amino acids. CDR3 protein: CASSTIQGASDNEQFF. The CDR3 DNA reads TGTGCCAGCAGCACAATCCAGGGGGCTTCGGACAATGAGCAGTTCTTC.

The gene calls are TRBV28 and TRBJ1-2, with D hard to call. The V gene's germline CDR1 is MDHEN and CDR2 SYDVKM. The V end lost 8 bases, the J end lost 7 bases, and 20 bases lay between the germline ends. CDR3 size: 14 residues. The CDR3 nucleotides are TGTGCCAGCCATACCGTGAGGGCAGTCAGTGGCTACACCTTC. It is translated as CASHTVRAVSGYTF.

The gene calls are TRBV5-4 and TRBJ2-4, with 9 bases lining up with TRBD1. Unmatched junction bases numbered 17, after V lost 4 bases and J lost 0 bases. There are 20 residues in the CDR3. CDR1 and CDR2 (germline): SGHNT, YYREEE (reference sequence). As DNA, the CDR3 is TGTGCCAGCAGCGTGGAAAATTTGGACAGGGGAAACTTAGCCAAAAACATTCAGTACTTC. Amino acid sequence: CASSVENLDRGNLAKNIQYF.

The rearrangement links TRBV11-3 to TRBJ2-7; D unclear. Per the germline V gene, CDR1 is SGHNT and CDR2 is YENEEA. The CDR3 consists of 13 residues. Trimming left V 3 bases short and J 8 bases short, with 14 bases between. The CDR3 DNA sequence: TGTGCCAGCAGCTTCCTGATGGGGTCCAAGCAGTACTTC. Amino acids: CASSFLMGSKQYF.

The V call is TRBV6-1, the J call TRBJ2-7; D not resolved. This CDR3 is 17 amino acids long. The germline gives CDR1 MNHNS, CDR2 SASEGT. V lost 4 bases, J lost 5 bases, and 24 bases lay in between. The CDR3, as DNA: TGTGCCAGCAGTGTAACTCAAGACTGGCCCGTTTCCCACGAGCAGTACTTC. As protein: CASSVTQDWPVSHEQYF.

J is TRBJ1-2 and V is TRBV28; D unresolved. V lost 2 bases, J lost 0 bases, and 13 bases lay in between. This CDR3 region has 16 residues. Germline loops: CDR1 MDHEN, CDR2 SYDVKM. The DNA for the CDR3 is TGTGCCAGCAGTTTAAGGAGTGCTACGGCTAACTATGGCTACACCTTC. It codes for CASSLRSATANYGYTF.

The CDR3 spells CASSLDLAGATGELFF. The CDR3 DNA sequence: TGTGCCAGCAGCTTAGACCTAGCGGGAGCCACCGGGGAGCTGTTTTTT. This chain uses TRBV11-1 with TRBJ2-2, with 10 bases identical to TRBD2. J gave up 4 bases and V 1 base, and 3 bases lay outside the gene matches. The CDR3 has 16 amino acids. Per the germline V gene, CDR1 is SGHAT and CDR2 is FQDESV (reference sequence). Complete variable domain (other parts from reference TRBV11-1 and TRBJ2-2): EAEVAQSPRYKITEKSQAVAFWCDPISGHATLYWYRQILGQGPELLVQFQDESVVDDSQLPKDRFSAERLKGVDSTLKIQPAELGDSAMYLCASSLDLAGATGELFFGEGSRLTVL.

V usage is TRBV10-3 and J usage is TRBJ2-5; D ambiguous. Germline-derived CDR1 and CDR2 are ENHRY and SYGVKD. Trimming cost V 11 bases and J 1 base, with 11 bases left between them. The CDR3 covers 12 residues. CDR3 DNA sequence: TGTGCCGCCGGGCAGCTCCAAGAGACCCAGTACTTC. Translated: CAAGQLQETQYF.

The V call is TRBV11-3, the J call TRBJ2-1; D is unclear. The CDR3 totals 14 residues. Trimming cost V 4 bases and J 6 bases, with 13 bases left between them. Germline V gene sequence: CDR1 SGHNT, CDR2 YENEEA. CDR3 in amino acids: CASSSPGLVNEQFF. The CDR3 DNA sequence: TGTGCCAGCAGCTCTCCTGGCCTAGTCAATGAGCAGTTCTTC.

This clone was found once. The CDR3, as DNA: TGTGCCACTCGCACCCAGCTCACCTACGAGCAGTACTTC. Translated: CATRTQLTYEQYF. This chain links TRBV27 with TRBJ2-7; D is unresolved. The germline CDR1 and CDR2 sequences are MNHEY and SMNVEV (reference sequence). The V and J ends lost 10 bases and 2 bases respectively, with 15 bases between them. CDR3 length: 13 amino acids.

The J gene is TRBJ2-5, the V gene TRBV5-1; 12 bases agree with TRBD2. The CDR3 extends over 14 amino acids. The V gene end was trimmed by 0 bases and the J gene end by 13 bases; junction bases not matched to a gene: 7. Germline V CDR1 and CDR2: SGHRS, YFSETQ. CDR3 protein: CASSLGRLAGALYF. The CDR3 DNA reads TGCGCCAGCAGCTTGGGGCGACTAGCGGGAGCCCTGTACTTC. Full variable domain (remainder filled in from reference TRBV5-1 and TRBJ2-5): KAGVTQTPRYLIKTRGQQVTLSCSPISGHRSVSWYQQTPGQGLQFLFEYFSETQRNKGNFPGRFSGRQFSNSRSEMNVSTLELGDSALYLCASSLGRLAGALYFGPGTRLLVL.